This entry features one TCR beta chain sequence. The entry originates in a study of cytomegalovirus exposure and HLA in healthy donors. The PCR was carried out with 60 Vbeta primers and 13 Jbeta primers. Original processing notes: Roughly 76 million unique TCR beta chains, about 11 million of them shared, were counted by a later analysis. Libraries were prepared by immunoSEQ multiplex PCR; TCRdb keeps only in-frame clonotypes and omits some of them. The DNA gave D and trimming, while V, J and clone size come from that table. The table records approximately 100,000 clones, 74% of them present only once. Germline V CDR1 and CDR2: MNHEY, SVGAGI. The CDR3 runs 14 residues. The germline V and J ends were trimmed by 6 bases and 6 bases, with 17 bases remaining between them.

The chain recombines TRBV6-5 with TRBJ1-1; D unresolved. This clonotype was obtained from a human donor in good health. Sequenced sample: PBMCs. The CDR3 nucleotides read TGTGCCAGCAGGCCCCGAGATCAGGCAGCTGAAGCTTTCTTT. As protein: CASRPRDQAAEAFF.